This T cell receptor (beta chain) stems from a study of blood T cell repertoires in COVID-19. Across the study: Acute-phase and convalescent COVID-19 samples originated in the United States, Italy and Spain. Sources were T cells, B-cell-depleted T cells, or PBMCs; the material itself was cDNA or gDNA.

Using immunoSEQ multiplex PCR, the repertoire was profiled, and TCRdb retains in-frame clones only, with some absent. The data hold 270,000 or so clones, with around 86% observed a single time. V was cut by 3 bases and J by 4 bases, with 4 bases left in between. The CDR3 loop spans 12 amino acids. CDR1 and CDR2 from the germline V gene are MNHNS and SASEGT. The sequenced sample consisted of peripheral blood. The rearrangement links TRBV6-1 to TRBJ2-1; D ambiguous. This TCR came from a woman aged 40 to 55 who had recovered from COVID-19. DNA for the CDR3: TGTGCCAGCAGTGACAGGTACAATGAGCAGTTCTTC. As protein: CASSDRYNEQFF.